The 7 T cell receptor beta chains presented below share a single source sample, sequenced in a study of cytomegalovirus exposure and HLA in healthy donors. This table comes from immunoSEQ multiplex PCR, and its TCRdb copy is limited to in-frame clones, with some not included. The sample yields roughly 250,000 clones, just under 90% seen once. Sequencing was performed on PBMCs. These receptors originate from a man younger than 35 in good health and CMV-seronegative.

The chain carries TRBV4-1 and TRBJ2-1; 9 positions match TRBD1. The CDR3 runs to 16 residues. Trimming removed 2 bases from V and 6 bases from J; junction bases left unmatched: 8. In germline, CDR1 is MGHRA, CDR2 YSYEKL. CDR3 in amino acids: CASSQPRQGVGNEQFF. CDR3 in DNA: TGCGCCAGCAGCCAACCCCGACAGGGGGTAGGCAATGAGCAGTTCTTC.

The genes are TRBV5-6 and TRBJ1-6; maybe TRBD1 (5 bases). This CDR3 spans 16 amino acids. With 4 bases removed from V and 7 bases from J, the gap between germline ends came to 18 bases. Germline V gene sequence: CDR1 SGHDT, CDR2 YYEEEE. In DNA form, the CDR3 reads TGTGCCAGCAGCCCCCCCGCGGGGCGCGCCAATTCACCCCTCCACTTT. Its translation: CASSPPAGRANSPLHF.

The chain is built from TRBV7-8 and TRBJ1-4, with D perhaps TRBD1 (5 bases). The CDR3 runs 13 residues. V gave up 1 base and J gave up 8 bases, with 8 bases separating them. Germline CDR1 and CDR2: SGHVS and FQNEAQ. CDR3 sequence: CASSLGYREKLFF. CDR3 DNA: TGTGCCAGCAGCTTAGGCTACAGGGAAAAACTGTTTTTT. The full variable domain, with the rest looked up from reference TRBV7-8 and TRBJ1-4, is GAGVSQSPRYKVAKRGQDVALRCDPISGHVSLFWYQQALGQGPEFLTYFQNEAQLDKSGLPSDRFFAERPEGSVSTLKIQRTQQEDSAVYLCASSLGYREKLFFGSGTQLSVL.

This chain links TRBV7-2 with TRBJ1-5; a possible D gene is TRBD1 (6 bases). Looked up from germline, CDR1 is SGHTA and CDR2 is FQGNSA. The V and J ends lost 5 bases and 7 bases respectively, with 18 bases between them. This CDR3 contains 15 residues. In DNA, the CDR3 is TGTGCCAGCAGCCCAAGTGTGGGGGCAGAGCAGCCCCAGCATTTT. Its protein product is CASSPSVGAEQPQHF. Drawing the rest from reference TRBV7-2 and TRBJ1-5, the complete variable domain is GAGVSQSPSNKVTEKGKDVELRCDPISGHTALYWYRQSLGQGLEFLIYFQGNSAPDKSGLPSDRFSAERTGGSVSTLTIQRTQQEDSAVYLCASSPSVGAEQPQHFGDGTRLSIL.

This clone appeared once. The rearrangement uses TRBV7-2 and TRBJ2-7; 9 nucleotides line up with TRBD1. The J segment lost 2 bases and the V segment lost 5 bases, leaving 4 bases of the junction unmatched. CDR1 and CDR2 (germline): SGHTA, FQGNSA. This CDR3 comprises 14 residues. The CDR3 bases are TGTGCCAGCAGCCTAGGACAGGGGACCTACGAGCAGTACTTC. Translated: CASSLGQGTYEQYF. Using reference TRBV7-2 and TRBJ2-7 for the parts outside the CDR3, the full variable domain is GAGVSQSPSNKVTEKGKDVELRCDPISGHTALYWYRQSLGQGLEFLIYFQGNSAPDKSGLPSDRFSAERTGGSVSTLTIQRTQQEDSAVYLCASSLGQGTYEQYFGPGTRLTVT.

This chain uses TRBV7-9 with TRBJ1-1, with TRBD1 identical over 7 bases. The V segment lost 4 bases and the J segment 5 bases; nucleotides outside the gene matches: 4. The germline CDR1 and CDR2 sequences are SEHNR and FQNEAQ (reference sequence). The CDR3 spans 13 residues. The DNA for the CDR3 is TGTGCCAGCAGCTCGGTACAGGGGACTGAAGCTTTCTTT. This gives the protein CASSSVQGTEAFF.

V usage is TRBV5-1 and J usage is TRBJ2-3; 11 positions match TRBD2. The length of the CDR3 is 16 residues. The germline CDR1 and CDR2 sequences are SGHRS and YFSETQ. The trim removed 0 bases at V and 3 bases at J, leaving 3 bases unmatched. The CDR3 sequence: CASSLAPSGGTDTQYF. CDR3 DNA: TGCGCCAGCAGCTTGGCCCCTAGCGGGGGGACAGATACGCAGTATTTT.